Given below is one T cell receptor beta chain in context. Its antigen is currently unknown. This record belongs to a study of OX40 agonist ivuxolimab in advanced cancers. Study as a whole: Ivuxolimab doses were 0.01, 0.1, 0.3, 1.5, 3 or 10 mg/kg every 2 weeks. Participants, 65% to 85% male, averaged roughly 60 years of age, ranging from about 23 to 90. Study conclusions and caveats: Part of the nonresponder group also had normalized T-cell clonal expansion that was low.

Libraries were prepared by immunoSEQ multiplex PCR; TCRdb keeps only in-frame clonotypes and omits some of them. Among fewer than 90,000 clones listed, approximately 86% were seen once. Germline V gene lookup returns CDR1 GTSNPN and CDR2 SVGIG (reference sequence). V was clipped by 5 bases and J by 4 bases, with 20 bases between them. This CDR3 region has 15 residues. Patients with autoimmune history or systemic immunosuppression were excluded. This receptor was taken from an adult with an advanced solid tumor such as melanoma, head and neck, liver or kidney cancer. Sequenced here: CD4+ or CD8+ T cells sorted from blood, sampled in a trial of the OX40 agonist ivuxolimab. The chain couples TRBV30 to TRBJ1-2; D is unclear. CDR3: CAWDSPGDPPYGYTF. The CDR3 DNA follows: TGTGCCTGGGACTCACCTGGGGATCCGCCCTATGGCTACACCTTC.